This passage covers 5 T cell receptor beta chains from one sample sequenced in a study of blood T cell repertoires in COVID-19. The repertoire was sequenced with immunoSEQ multiplex PCR; TCRdb's copy has only in-frame clones and lacks some. The sample has 90,000 to 150,000 clones; about 85% are singletons. Sequenced: peripheral blood. The source is an elderly man with acute or convalescent COVID-19.

The V call is TRBV5-1, the J call TRBJ2-1; D gene ambiguous. Germline values: CDR1 SGHRS, CDR2 YFSETQ. Trimming removed 1 base at V and 9 bases at J, with 11 bases between. The CDR3 contains 13 residues. The CDR3 DNA reads TGCGCCAGCAGCTTGCACGAGGTCGGTGAGCAGTTCTTC. This translates into CASSLHEVGEQFF.

This clone was seen more than once but under ten times. The chain uses TRBV6-5 and TRBJ1-4; weak D call: TRBD1 (6 bases). V lost 10 bases and J 7 bases, leaving 16 bases between the germline ends. Germline loops: CDR1 MNHEY, CDR2 SVGAGI. This CDR3 region has 13 residues. The CDR3, as DNA: TGTGCCACCCAAACGGTGGACAGTGAAAAACTGTTTTTT. Translation gives CATQTVDSEKLFF.

The J gene is TRBJ2-3, the V gene TRBV10-3; 10 bases are a match to TRBD2. The CDR3 extends over 16 amino acids. V dropped 4 bases and J dropped 5; count of bases not matched to a gene: 9. The germline gives CDR1 ENHRY, CDR2 SYGVKD. This chain's CDR3 is CAISVGPLAGIDTQYF. CDR3 coding DNA: TGTGCCATCAGTGTGGGTCCACTAGCGGGAATAGATACGCAGTATTTT.

The chain couples TRBV4-1 to TRBJ1-2; 9 nucleotides line up with TRBD1. V shed 3 bases and J 8 bases; nucleotides not matched to a gene: 4. Germline CDR1 MGHRA, CDR2 YSYEKL. This CDR3 is built from 13 residues. CDR3 loop: CASSQGTGIGYTF. The CDR3 DNA reads as TGCGCCAGCAGCCAGGGGACAGGGATAGGCTACACCTTC.

The chain links TRBV5-4 to TRBJ2-1, with TRBD2 identical over 8 bases. Per the germline V gene, CDR1 is SGHNT and CDR2 is YYREEE (reference sequence). The V and J ends lost 0 bases and 6 bases, in that order; junction bases with no gene match: 14. CDR3 length equals 18 residues. In DNA form, the CDR3 reads TGTGCCAGCAGCTTGGCCGCGGGACTAGGGGGGGCGGTCAATGAGCAGTTCTTC. Amino acid sequence: CASSLAAGLGGAVNEQFF. The complete variable domain, with remaining parts taken from reference TRBV5-4 and TRBJ2-1, reads ETGVTQSPTHLIKTRGQQVTLRCSSQSGHNTVSWYQQALGQGPQFIFQYYREEENGRGNFPPRFSGLQFPNYSSELNVNALELDDSALYLCASSLAAGLGGAVNEQFFGPGTRLTVL.